Below are 21 T cell receptor beta chains sequenced from a single sample in a study of T cells in Graves' hyperthyroidism and ophthalmopathy. It was RNA transcripts that yielded the amplified TCR beta CDR3 regions. TCR CDR3 underwent first-round RT-PCR with the HTBI primer set. One entry per CDR3 protein, called by TCRdb with MiXCR from the multiplex PCR reads. The sample records over 300,000 distinct CDR3 sequences, approximately 14% being singletons. Source material: blood. The receptors stem from a woman in her thirties or forties with Graves' ophthalmopathy.

This clonotype was counted only a few times. This chain links TRBV5-1 with TRBJ1-4; D gene unclear. The length of the CDR3 is 14 residues. The germline V gene encodes CDR1 SGHRS and CDR2 YFSETQ. Trimming took off 4 bases at V and 7 bases at J, with 14 bases between the two ends. CDR3 DNA: TGCGCCAGCAGCCCGGGTCTTAGAGGTGAAAAACTGTTTTTT. Translation gives CASSPGLRGEKLFF.

This clonotype has at least ten counts. This rearrangement joins TRBV11-2 to TRBJ2-5; no clear D gene. Germline values: CDR1 SGHAT, CDR2 FQNNGV. Trimming took 6 bases from V and 6 from J, leaving 5 bases between them. CDR3 length: 10 amino acids. The CDR3 here is CASRGKTQYF. In DNA, the CDR3 is TGTGCCAGCAGGGGAAAGACCCAGTACTTC. The whole variable domain, remainder taken from reference TRBV11-2 and TRBJ2-5, is EAGVAQSPRYKIIEKRQSVAFWCNPISGHATLYWYQQILGQGPKLLIQFQNNGVVDDSQLPKDRFSAERLKGVDSTLKIQPAKLEDSAVYLCASRGKTQYFGPGTRLLVL.

This clonotype was found many times. The chain links TRBV10-3 to TRBJ2-7; D is uncertain. The CDR3 length is 14 residues. Germline V gene data show CDR1 as ENHRY and CDR2 as SYGVKD. Trimming removed 6 bases from V and 0 bases from J, with 12 bases in between. CDR3 in amino acids: CAIRTNSISYEQYF. In DNA, the CDR3 is TGTGCCATCAGGACCAACAGCATCTCCTACGAGCAGTACTTC.

The genes are TRBV3-1 and TRBJ2-7; maybe TRBD1 (5 bases). Deletions cut 2 bases from V and 1 base from J, with 9 bases between. Germline-derived CDR1 and CDR2 are LGHDT and YNNKEL (reference sequence). The CDR3 runs to 14 residues. The chain's CDR3 is CASSQSYRSYEQYF. In DNA form, the CDR3 reads TGTGCCAGCAGCCAAAGTTACAGGTCCTACGAGCAGTACTTC.

This clonotype was seen a handful of times. The chain carries TRBV4-1 and TRBJ2-7; D unresolved. The V gene's germline CDR1 is MGHRA and CDR2 YSYEKL. The CDR3 length is 15 residues. The germline V and J ends were trimmed by 1 base and 0 bases, with 10 bases remaining between them. DNA of the CDR3: TGCGCCAGCAGCCAAGTAGACTCTGGCTCCTACGAGCAGTACTTC. The encoded protein is CASSQVDSGSYEQYF.

Details on this clonotype: At one end the junction does not follow the germline gene, possibly because of a read error. V gene TRBV12-3 or TRBV12-4 combines with J gene TRBJ1-5; D remains unclear. CDR3 size: 14 residues. DNA of the CDR3: TGTGCCAGCAGTTTATCAAGTAGCAATCACCCCCAGCATTTT. This sequence encodes CASSLSSSNHPQHF.

This clonotype occurred a few times. The chain recombines TRBV19 with TRBJ1-6, with D uncertain. The CDR3 spans 16 residues. Germline CDR1 is LNHDA and CDR2 is SQIVND (reference sequence). Between the trimmed V and J ends, which lost 7 bases and 0 bases, there was a span of 13 bases. The CDR3: CASTIGASSYNSPLHF. Here the CDR3 DNA reads TGTGCCAGTACAATAGGAGCTAGCTCCTATAATTCACCCCTCCACTTT. Supplemented by reference TRBV19 and TRBJ1-6, the full variable domain reads DGGITQSPKYLFRKEGQNVTLSCEQNLNHDAMYWYRQDPGQGLRLIYYSQIVNDFQKGDIAEGYSVSREKKESFPLTVTSAQKNPTAFYLCASTIGASSYNSPLHFGNGTRLTVT.

The chain combines TRBV3-1 with TRBJ2-5, with 9 bases lining up with TRBD2. The CDR3 runs to 15 residues. Germline CDR1 reads LGHDT; CDR2 reads YNNKEL (reference sequence). V lost 8 bases and J lost 3; bases outside the gene matches: 10. The CDR3 loop reads CASGRAGGGEETQYF. The CDR3, as DNA: TGTGCCAGCGGACGAGCGGGAGGCGGGGAAGAGACCCAGTACTTC.

This clonotype was counted ten times or more. The chain joins TRBV19 to TRBJ2-2; the D gene is possibly TRBD2 (6 bases). The length of the CDR3 is 16 residues. V lost 9 bases and J lost 7, with 24 bases in between. Germline CDR1 and CDR2: LNHDA and SQIVND (reference sequence). The CDR3 loop is CASTPGLGGEGGELFF. As DNA, the CDR3 is TGTGCCAGCACCCCAGGGCTCGGGGGAGAGGGCGGGGAGCTGTTTTTT. The full variable domain, its missing parts supplied by reference TRBV19 and TRBJ2-2, is DGGITQSPKYLFRKEGQNVTLSCEQNLNHDAMYWYRQDPGQGLRLIYYSQIVNDFQKGDIAEGYSVSREKKESFPLTVTSAQKNPTAFYLCASTPGLGGEGGELFFGEGSRLTVL.

Many counts were recorded for this clonotype. The V call is TRBV6-1, the J call TRBJ1-1; TRBD1 might be the D (5 bases). V was cut by 2 bases and J by 6 bases, with 13 bases left in between. The germline V gene encodes CDR1 MNHNS and CDR2 SASEGT. There are 14 residues in the CDR3. CDR3 sequence (DNA): TGTGCCAGCAGTGAAACAGGCAGGGTCGCTGAAGCTTTCTTT. Translated, it gives CASSETGRVAEAFF.

This clonotype came up many times. This rearrangement joins TRBV14 to TRBJ2-3, with 7 bases fitting TRBD2. Germline V lookup: CDR1 SGHDN, CDR2 FVKESK. Germline trimming cut 1 base from V and 4 bases from J; bases unmatched to any gene: 5. The CDR3 runs 15 residues. CDR3 DNA sequence: TGTGCCAGCAGCCAAGTGGGCGGGAGCTCAGATACGCAGTATTTT. It yields the protein CASSQVGGSSDTQYF. Using reference TRBV14 and TRBJ2-3 for the parts outside the CDR3, the full variable domain is EAGVTQFPSHSVIEKGQTVTLRCDPISGHDNLYWYRRVMGKEIKFLLHFVKESKQDESGMPNNRFLAERTGGTYSTLKVQPAELEDSGVYFCASSQVGGSSDTQYFGPGTRLTVL.

This clonotype has only a few counts. The chain is built from TRBV2 and TRBJ2-1; 9 bases match TRBD1. Germline CDR1 and CDR2: SNHLY and FYNNEI. Trimming took 4 bases from V and 6 from J; bases not matched to a gene: 4. The CDR3 totals 14 residues. The CDR3 DNA reads TGTGCCAGCAGTGTGGGACAGGGTACCAATGAGCAGTTCTTC. This sequence encodes CASSVGQGTNEQFF. Filled out from reference TRBV2 and TRBJ2-1, the complete variable domain reads EPEVTQTPSHQVTQMGQEVILRCVPISNHLYFYWYRQILGQKVEFLVSFYNNEISEKSEIFDDQFSVERPDGSNFTLKIRSTKLEDSAMYFCASSVGQGTNEQFFGPGTRLTVL.

This chain connects TRBV5-6 to TRBJ2-3; 9 nucleotides align to TRBD2. Germline lookup yields CDR1 SGHDT and CDR2 YYEEEE. V gave up 2 bases and J gave up 3 bases; unmatched junction bases: 10. The length of the CDR3 is 17 residues. The CDR3 loop reads CASSLPLLAGVTDTQYF. The CDR3 DNA sequence: TGTGCCAGCAGCTTACCACTGTTAGCGGGGGTGACAGATACGCAGTATTTT.

The gene calls are TRBV7-8 and TRBJ2-1; a possible D gene is TRBD2 (5 bases). The V end was cut by 1 base, the J end by 5 bases, with 12 bases between. Germline CDR1 is SGHVS and CDR2 is FQNEAQ. The CDR3 is 15 amino acids. This CDR3 reads CASSLGPGSHNEQFF. The CDR3 nucleotides are TGTGCCAGCAGCTTAGGGCCGGGGTCCCACAATGAGCAGTTCTTC.

This clonotype was counted a few times. The DNA of the CDR3 is TGTGCTAGTGGTTTCCCTAGCGGGGGTGCCTACAATGAGCAGTTCTTC. This codes for CASGFPSGGAYNEQFF. The J gene is TRBJ2-1, the V gene TRBV12-5, with 10 bases fitting TRBD2. Per the germline V gene, CDR1 is LGHNT and CDR2 is FRNRAP. Germline trimming cut 3 bases from V and 2 bases from J; bases unmatched to any gene: 4. The CDR3 loop spans 16 amino acids.

This clonotype occurred many times. This chain uses TRBV10-3 with TRBJ1-2; 7 bases match TRBD1. Germline CDR1 ENHRY, CDR2 SYGVKD. Losses at the gene ends were 0 bases for V and 8 bases for J; bases not matched to a gene: 3. CDR3 size: 13 residues. The CDR3 sequence: CAISESDRAGYTF. DNA of the CDR3: TGTGCCATCAGTGAGTCTGACAGGGCCGGCTACACCTTC.

CDR3 DNA: TGTGCCAGCAGAAACAGGGACCTTTACACTGAAGCTTTCTTT. Residues: CASRNRDLYTEAFF. The V call is TRBV7-9, the J call TRBJ1-1; D possibly corresponds to TRBD1 (6 bases). Germline CDR1 SEHNR, CDR2 FQNEAQ (reference sequence). The ends were cut back, 6 bases at V and 3 bases at J, with 14 bases in the middle. This CDR3 has 14 residues.

This clonotype was recorded a few times. V gene TRBV30 combines with J gene TRBJ1-6; D remains ambiguous. The germline V gene has CDR1 GTSNPN and CDR2 SVGIG (reference sequence). Trimming stripped 2 bases from V and 8 bases from J, with 22 bases between. This CDR3 is built from 17 residues. In DNA form, the CDR3 reads TGTGCCTGGAGTCTGGACCGCTCTAGTCTCGGTTATTCACCCCTCCACTTT. Translated, it gives CAWSLDRSSLGYSPLHF.

At least ten counts were recorded for this clonotype. V and J are TRBV3-1 and TRBJ2-7, with 10 bases that match TRBD1. The germline V gene encodes CDR1 LGHDT and CDR2 YNNKEL (reference sequence). The CDR3 sequence is 15 residues long. J was trimmed by 3 bases and V by 6 bases; bases with no gene match: 8. This CDR3 reads CASRRGGQGGYEQYF. CDR3 nucleotides: TGTGCCAGCAGGCGAGGCGGACAGGGGGGCTACGAGCAGTACTTC.

This clonotype was observed a few times. The rearrangement joins TRBV9 to TRBJ2-2, with D tentatively TRBD1 (7 bases). The CDR3 is made up of 15 amino acids. CDR1 is SGDLS, CDR2 YYNGEE, per germline. Deletions cut 3 bases from V and 4 bases from J, with 13 bases between. The CDR3 nucleotides read TGTGCCAGCAGCGCAAGGGGGGACAGCACCGGGGAGCTGTTTTTT. Amino acids: CASSARGDSTGELFF.

This clonotype was picked up many times. CDR3 sequence reads: CASSSLVAGGLDTQYF. CDR3 nucleotides: TGTGCCAGCAGCTCCCTTGTAGCGGGAGGTTTAGATACGCAGTATTTT. The genes are TRBV7-9 and TRBJ2-3; 10 bases match TRBD2. This CDR3 has 16 residues. CDR1 is SEHNR and CDR2 is FQNEAQ in the germline V gene (reference sequence). J was trimmed by 5 bases and V by 4 bases; bases with no gene match: 9.